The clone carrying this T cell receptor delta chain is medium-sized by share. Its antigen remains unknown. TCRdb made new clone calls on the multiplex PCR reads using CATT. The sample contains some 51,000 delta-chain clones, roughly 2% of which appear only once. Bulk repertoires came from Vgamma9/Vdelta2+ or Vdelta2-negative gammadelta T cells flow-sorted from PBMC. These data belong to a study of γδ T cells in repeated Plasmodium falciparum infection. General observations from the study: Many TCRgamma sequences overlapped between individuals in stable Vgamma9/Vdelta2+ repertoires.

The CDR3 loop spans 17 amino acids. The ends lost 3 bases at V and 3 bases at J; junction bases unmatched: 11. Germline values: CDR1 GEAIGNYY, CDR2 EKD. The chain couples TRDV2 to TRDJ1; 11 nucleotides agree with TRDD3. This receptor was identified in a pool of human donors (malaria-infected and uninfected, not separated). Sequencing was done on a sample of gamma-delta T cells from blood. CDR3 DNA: TGTGCCTGTGACCCCCTACTGGGGGATAACGGGGCCGATAAACTCATCTTT. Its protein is CACDPLLGDNGADKLIF.